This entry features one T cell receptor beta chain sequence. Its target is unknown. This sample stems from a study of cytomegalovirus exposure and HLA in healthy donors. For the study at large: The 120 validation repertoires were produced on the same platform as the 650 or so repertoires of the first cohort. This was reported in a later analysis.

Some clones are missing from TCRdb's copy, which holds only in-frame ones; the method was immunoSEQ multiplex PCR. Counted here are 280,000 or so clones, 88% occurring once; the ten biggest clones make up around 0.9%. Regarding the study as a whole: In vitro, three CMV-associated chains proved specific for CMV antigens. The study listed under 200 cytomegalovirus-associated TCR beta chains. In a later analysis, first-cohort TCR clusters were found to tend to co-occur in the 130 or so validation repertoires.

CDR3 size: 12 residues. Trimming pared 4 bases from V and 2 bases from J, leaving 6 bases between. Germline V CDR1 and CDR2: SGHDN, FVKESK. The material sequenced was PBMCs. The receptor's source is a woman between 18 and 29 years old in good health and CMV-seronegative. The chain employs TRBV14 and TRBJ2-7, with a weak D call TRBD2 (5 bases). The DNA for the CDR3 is TGTGCCAGCAGCCCCGGGACCTACGAGCAGTACTTC. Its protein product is CASSPGTYEQYF.